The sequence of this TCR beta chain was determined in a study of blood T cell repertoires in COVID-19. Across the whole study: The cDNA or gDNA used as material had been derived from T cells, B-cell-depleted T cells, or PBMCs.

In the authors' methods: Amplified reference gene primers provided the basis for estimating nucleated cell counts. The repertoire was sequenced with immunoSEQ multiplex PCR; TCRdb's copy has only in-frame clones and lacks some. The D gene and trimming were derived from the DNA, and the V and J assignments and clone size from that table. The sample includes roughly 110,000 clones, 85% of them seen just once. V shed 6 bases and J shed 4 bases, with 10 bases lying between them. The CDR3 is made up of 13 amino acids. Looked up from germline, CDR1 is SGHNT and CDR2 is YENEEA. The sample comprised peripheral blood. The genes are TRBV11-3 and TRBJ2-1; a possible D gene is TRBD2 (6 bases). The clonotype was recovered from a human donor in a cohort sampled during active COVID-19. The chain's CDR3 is CASSIGTYNEQFF. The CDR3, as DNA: TGTGCCAGCAGTATCGGGACTTACAATGAGCAGTTCTTC.